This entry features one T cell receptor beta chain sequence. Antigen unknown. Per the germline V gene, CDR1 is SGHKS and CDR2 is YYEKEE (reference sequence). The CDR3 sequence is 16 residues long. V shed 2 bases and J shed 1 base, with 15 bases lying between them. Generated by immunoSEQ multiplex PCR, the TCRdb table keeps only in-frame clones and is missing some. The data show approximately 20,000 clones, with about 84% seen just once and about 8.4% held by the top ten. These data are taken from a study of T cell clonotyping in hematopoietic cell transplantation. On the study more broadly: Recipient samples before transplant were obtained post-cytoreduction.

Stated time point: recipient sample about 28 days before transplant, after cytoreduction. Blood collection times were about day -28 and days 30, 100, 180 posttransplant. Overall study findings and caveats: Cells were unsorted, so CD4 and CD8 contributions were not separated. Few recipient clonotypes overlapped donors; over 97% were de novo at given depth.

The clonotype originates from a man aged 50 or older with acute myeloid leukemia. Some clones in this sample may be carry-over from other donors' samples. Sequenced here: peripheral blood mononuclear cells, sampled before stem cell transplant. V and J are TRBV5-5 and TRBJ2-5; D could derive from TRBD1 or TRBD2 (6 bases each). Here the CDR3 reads CASSFEGEAFQETQYF. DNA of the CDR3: TGTGCCAGCAGCTTTGAGGGGGAGGCCTTCCAAGAGACCCAGTACTTC.